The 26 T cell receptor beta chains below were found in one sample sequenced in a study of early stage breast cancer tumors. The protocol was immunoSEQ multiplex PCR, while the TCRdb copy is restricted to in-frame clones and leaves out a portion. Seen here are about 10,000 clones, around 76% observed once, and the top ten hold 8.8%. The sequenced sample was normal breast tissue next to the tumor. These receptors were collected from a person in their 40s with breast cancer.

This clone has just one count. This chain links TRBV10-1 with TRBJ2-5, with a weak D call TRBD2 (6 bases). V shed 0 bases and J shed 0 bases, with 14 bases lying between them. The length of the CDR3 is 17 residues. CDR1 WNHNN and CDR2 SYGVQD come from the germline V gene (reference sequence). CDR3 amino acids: CASSESRLSGNQETQYF. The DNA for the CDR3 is TGCGCCAGCAGTGAGTCTCGGCTTAGCGGTAACCAAGAGACCCAGTACTTC.

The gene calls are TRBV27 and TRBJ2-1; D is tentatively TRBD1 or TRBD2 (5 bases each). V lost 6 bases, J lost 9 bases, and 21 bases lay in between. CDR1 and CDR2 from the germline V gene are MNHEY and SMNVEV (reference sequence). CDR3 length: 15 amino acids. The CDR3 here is CASRWGTLANSEQFF. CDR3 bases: TGTGCCAGCAGGTGGGGCACCTTAGCGAACAGTGAGCAGTTCTTC.

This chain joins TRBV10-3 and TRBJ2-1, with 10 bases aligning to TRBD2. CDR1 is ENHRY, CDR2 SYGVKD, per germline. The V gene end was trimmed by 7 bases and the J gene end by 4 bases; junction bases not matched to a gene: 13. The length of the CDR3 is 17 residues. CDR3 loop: CAITAGTSALTYNEQFF. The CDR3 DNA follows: TGTGCCATCACCGCCGGGACTAGCGCACTCACGTACAATGAGCAGTTCTTC.

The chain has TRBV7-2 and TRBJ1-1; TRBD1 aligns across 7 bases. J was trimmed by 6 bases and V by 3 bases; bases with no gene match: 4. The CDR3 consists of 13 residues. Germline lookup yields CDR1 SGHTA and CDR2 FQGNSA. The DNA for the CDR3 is TGTGCCAGCAGCTTCCGACAGGGCCCTGAAGCTTTCTTT. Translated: CASSFRQGPEAFF.

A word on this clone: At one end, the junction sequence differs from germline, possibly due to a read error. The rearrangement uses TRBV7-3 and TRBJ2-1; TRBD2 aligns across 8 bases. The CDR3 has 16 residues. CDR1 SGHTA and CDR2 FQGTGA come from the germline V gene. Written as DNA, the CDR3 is TGTGCCAGCAGCTTAGGGCGGAGCGGGAGTTACAGTGAGCAGTTCTTC. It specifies CASSLGRSGSYSEQFF.

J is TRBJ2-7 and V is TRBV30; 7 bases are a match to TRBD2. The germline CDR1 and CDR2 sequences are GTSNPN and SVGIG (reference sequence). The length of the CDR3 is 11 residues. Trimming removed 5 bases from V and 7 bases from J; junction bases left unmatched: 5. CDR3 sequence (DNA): TGTGCCTGGGGGGACTATCTAGAGCAGTACTTC. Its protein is CAWGDYLEQYF. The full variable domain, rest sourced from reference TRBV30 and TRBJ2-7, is SQTIHQWPATLVQPVGSPLSLECTVEGTSNPNLYWYRQAAGRGLQLLFYSVGIGQISSEVPQNLSASRPQDRQFILSSKKLLLSDSGFYLCAWGDYLEQYFGPGTRLTVT.

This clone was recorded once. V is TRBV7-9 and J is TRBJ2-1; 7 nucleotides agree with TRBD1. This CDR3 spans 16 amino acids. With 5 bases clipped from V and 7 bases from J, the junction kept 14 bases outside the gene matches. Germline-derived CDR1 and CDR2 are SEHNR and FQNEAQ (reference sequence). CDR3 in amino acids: CASSPALGQVSNEQFF. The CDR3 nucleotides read TGTGCCAGCAGCCCGGCCTTAGGACAGGTATCTAATGAGCAGTTCTTC. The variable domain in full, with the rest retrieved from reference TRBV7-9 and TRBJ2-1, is DTGVSQNPRHKITKRGQNVTFRCDPISEHNRLYWYRQTLGQGPEFLTYFQNEAQLEKSRLLSDRFSAERPKGSFSTLEIQRTEQGDSAMYLCASSPALGQVSNEQFFGPGTRLTVL.

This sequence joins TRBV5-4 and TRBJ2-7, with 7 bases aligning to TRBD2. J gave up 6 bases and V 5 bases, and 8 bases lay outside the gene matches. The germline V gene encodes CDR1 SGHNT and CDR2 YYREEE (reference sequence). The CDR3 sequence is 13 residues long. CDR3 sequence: CASRAGGIAEQYF. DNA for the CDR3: TGTGCCAGCAGGGCCGGGGGGATTGCCGAGCAGTACTTC.

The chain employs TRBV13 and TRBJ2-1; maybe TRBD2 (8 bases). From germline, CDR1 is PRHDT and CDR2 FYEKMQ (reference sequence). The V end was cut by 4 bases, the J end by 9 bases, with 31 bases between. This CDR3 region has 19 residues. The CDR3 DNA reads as TGTGCCAGCAGCTCGATCCGCAGGGGGGCGGGAGGACCCCGAGGTGAGCAGTTCTTC. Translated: CASSSIRRGAGGPRGEQFF.

The CDR3 sequence: CASSLFGVAGVNQPPQYF. Here the CDR3 DNA reads TGTGCCAGCAGTTTATTTGGGGTAGCGGGAGTCAATCAACCCCCCCAGTACTTC. V and J are TRBV27 and TRBJ2-5, with 9 nucleotides matching TRBD2. Germline trimming cut 1 base from V and 9 bases from J; bases unmatched to any gene: 18. The CDR3 length is 18 residues. Germline V gives CDR1 MNHEY, CDR2 SMNVEV (reference sequence).

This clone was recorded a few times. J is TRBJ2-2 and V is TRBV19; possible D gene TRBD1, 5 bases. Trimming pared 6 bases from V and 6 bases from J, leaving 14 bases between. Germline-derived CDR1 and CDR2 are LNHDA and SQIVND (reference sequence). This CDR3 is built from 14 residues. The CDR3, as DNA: TGTGCCAGTAGCGACCCCCTACAGGCCGGGGAGCTGTTTTTT. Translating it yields CASSDPLQAGELFF.

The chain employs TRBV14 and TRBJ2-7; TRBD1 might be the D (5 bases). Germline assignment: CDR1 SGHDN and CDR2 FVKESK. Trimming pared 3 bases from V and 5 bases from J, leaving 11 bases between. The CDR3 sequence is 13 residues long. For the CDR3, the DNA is TGTGCCAGCAGCCAGTCACTCAGGGACGAGCAGTACTTC. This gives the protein CASSQSLRDEQYF.

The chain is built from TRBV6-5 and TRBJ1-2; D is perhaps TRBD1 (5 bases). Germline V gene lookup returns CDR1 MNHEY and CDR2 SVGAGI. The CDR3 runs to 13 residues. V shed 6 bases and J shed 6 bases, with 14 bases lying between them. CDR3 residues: CASSSGVGDGYTF. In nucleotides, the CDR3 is TGTGCCAGCAGCTCCGGTGTGGGGGATGGCTACACCTTC.

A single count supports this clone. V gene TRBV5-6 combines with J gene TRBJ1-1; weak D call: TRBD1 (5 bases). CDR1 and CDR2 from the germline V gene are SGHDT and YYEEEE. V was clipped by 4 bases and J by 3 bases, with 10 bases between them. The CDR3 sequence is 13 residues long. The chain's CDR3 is CASSRGIDTEAFF. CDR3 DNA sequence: TGTGCCAGCAGCAGGGGCATTGACACTGAAGCTTTCTTT.

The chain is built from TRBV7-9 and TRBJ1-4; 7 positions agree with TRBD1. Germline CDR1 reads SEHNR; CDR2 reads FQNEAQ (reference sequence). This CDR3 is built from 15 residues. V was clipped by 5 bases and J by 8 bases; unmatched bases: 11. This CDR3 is CASSAVRGFDEKLFF. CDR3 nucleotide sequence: TGTGCCAGCAGCGCAGTCAGGGGGTTTGACGAAAAACTGTTTTTT.

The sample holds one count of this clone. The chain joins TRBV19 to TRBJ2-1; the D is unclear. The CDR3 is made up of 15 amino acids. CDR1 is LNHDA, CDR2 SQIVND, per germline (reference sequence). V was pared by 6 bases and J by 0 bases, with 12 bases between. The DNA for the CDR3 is TGTGCCAGTAGAGGTGGCGCGAGCTCCTACAATGAGCAGTTCTTC. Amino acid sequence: CASRGGASSYNEQFF.

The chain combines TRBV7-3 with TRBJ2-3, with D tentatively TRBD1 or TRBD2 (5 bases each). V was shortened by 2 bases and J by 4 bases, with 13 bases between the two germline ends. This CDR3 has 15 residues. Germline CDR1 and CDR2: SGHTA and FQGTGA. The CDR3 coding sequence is TGTGCCAGCAGCTTACTCGGGACGTCCGCAGATACGCAGTATTTT. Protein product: CASSLLGTSADTQYF.

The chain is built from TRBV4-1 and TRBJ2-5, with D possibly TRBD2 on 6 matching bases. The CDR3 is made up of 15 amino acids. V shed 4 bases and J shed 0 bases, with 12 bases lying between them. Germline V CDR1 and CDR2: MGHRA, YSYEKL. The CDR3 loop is CASSRGEGYQETQYF. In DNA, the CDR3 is TGCGCCAGCAGCCGGGGGGAAGGGTACCAAGAGACCCAGTACTTC.

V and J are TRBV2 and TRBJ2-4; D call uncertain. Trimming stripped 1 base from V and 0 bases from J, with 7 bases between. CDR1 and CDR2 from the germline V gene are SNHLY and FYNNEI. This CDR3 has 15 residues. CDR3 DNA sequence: TGTGCCAGCAGTGAAGTACAAATAGCCAAAAACATTCAGTACTTC. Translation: CASSEVQIAKNIQYF.

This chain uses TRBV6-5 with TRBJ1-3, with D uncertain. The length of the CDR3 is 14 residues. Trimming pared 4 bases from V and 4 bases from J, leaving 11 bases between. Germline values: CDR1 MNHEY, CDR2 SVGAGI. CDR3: CASSSGVSGNTIYF. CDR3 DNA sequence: TGTGCCAGCAGTTCTGGGGTCTCCGGAAACACCATATATTTT.

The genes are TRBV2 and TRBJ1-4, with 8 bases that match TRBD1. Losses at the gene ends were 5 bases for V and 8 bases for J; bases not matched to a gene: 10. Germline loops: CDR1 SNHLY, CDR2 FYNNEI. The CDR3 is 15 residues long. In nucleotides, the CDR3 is TGTGCCAGCAGTCCACCGGACAGGGTGGACGAAAAACTGTTTTTT. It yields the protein CASSPPDRVDEKLFF.

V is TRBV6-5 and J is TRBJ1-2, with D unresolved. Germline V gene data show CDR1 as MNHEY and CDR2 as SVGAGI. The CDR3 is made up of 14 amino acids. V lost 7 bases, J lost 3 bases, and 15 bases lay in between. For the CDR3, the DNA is TGTGCCAGCACCCCTGGAGGGTCCTACTATGGCTACACCTTC. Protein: CASTPGGSYYGYTF.

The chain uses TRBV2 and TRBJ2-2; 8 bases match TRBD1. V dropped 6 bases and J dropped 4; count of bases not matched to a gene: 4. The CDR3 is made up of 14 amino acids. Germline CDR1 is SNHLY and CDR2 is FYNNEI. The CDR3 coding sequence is TGTGCCAGCAGCGGACAGGGAAGCACCGGGGAGCTGTTTTTT. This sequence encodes CASSGQGSTGELFF. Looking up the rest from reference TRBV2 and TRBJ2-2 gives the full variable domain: EPEVTQTPSHQVTQMGQEVILRCVPISNHLYFYWYRQILGQKVEFLVSFYNNEISEKSEIFDDQFSVERPDGSNFTLKIRSTKLEDSAMYFCASSGQGSTGELFFGEGSRLTVL.

The CDR3 protein is CAWSNGGKETQYF. CDR3 in DNA: TGTGCCTGGAGCAATGGAGGGAAAGAGACCCAGTACTTC. The chain has TRBV30 and TRBJ2-5, with TRBD2 as a possible D gene (6 bases). CDR1 is GTSNPN and CDR2 is SVGIG in the germline V gene (reference sequence). V lost 3 bases and J lost 3, with 11 bases in between. This CDR3 has 13 residues.

DNA for the CDR3: TGTGCCAGCAGTTACTCAACAGGGGGTAGGAACGAGCAGTACTTC. Its translation is CASSYSTGGRNEQYF. The chain couples TRBV6-5 to TRBJ2-7; 8 positions agree with TRBD1. This CDR3 has 15 residues. The V and J ends lost 0 bases and 5 bases, in that order; junction bases with no gene match: 6. Germline-derived CDR1 and CDR2 are MNHEY and SVGAGI.

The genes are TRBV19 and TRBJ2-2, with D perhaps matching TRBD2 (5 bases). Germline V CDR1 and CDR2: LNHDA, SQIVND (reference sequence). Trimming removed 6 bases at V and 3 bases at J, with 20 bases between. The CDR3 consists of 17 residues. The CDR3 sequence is CASSEGPRGIDTGELFF. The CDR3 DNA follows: TGTGCCAGTAGCGAAGGGCCCCGGGGAATAGACACCGGGGAGCTGTTTTTT.